This T cell receptor (beta chain) was captured by sequencing in a study of blood T cell repertoires in COVID-19 (dated by TCRdb to about 2020). Notes on the research overall: Samples covering the acute and convalescent phases of COVID-19 were provided by collaborators in the United States, Italy and Spain. Where available, HLA class I and class II types were obtained from metadata supplied by the sample provider rather than from assay-based typing. The sample metadata nearly always contained a de-identified subject ID, COVID-19 status, age in years and sex. The material from the prospective study consisted of cDNA or gDNA derived from T cells, B-cell-depleted T cells, or PBMCs. The samples were drawn from the first 160 participants of the ongoing ImmuneRACE study and from 1,200 or so subjects provided by 6 global collaborators. The repertoires were released in a freely available public database meant as a resource for research on the immune response to SARS-CoV-2. Deeply sampled blood TCRbeta repertoires from subjects exposed to, actively infected with, or recovered from COVID-19 were included in the dataset. The full study reports these points: The quantity of clinical and demographic metadata differed by source and by participant and was supplied without curation.

Another Seattle source contributed samples from volunteer blood donors who had recovered from COVID-19. The collaborating institutions used their own protocols to collect whole blood in K2EDTA tubes. Collaborator samples were shipped for TCRbeta analysis as frozen whole blood, isolated PBMCs, or DNA extracted from either sample type. As regards this clone: Its antigen has not been determined. No much larger clonotype is one base removed from it; base qualities were not supplied.

TCRbeta CDR3 regions were amplified from genomic DNA using the immunoSEQ Assay, a bias-controlled multiplex PCR. Regarding the original processing steps: The number of nucleated cells in each sample was estimated by amplification of reference gene primers within the assay. To quantify the absolute abundance of each unique TCRbeta CDR3 rearrangement, sequence reads were collapsed and filtered. For each sample, productive Simpson clonality was calculated as the square root of Simpson's diversity index across productive rearrangements. TCRdb mirrors the immuneACCESS table, restricted to in-frame sequences. Some clones are absent from its copies; in checked studies, under half trace to an unresolved V gene, and the reason for the others is unknown. The V and J calls and clone size were taken over from that table, and D and trimming were inferred from the DNA. For this sample the table gives 150,000 to 200,000 clones, of which approximately 87% were detected only once. Approximately 0.93% of the sample comes from the top ten.

Via the germline V gene (reference sequence), CDR1 is MNHEY and CDR2 SMNVEV. There are 14 amino acids in the CDR3, from cysteine to phenylalanine inclusive. Only the CDR3 portion is preserved as DNA: 42 bases, with reading frame beginning at the first base. Relative to germline, V is 5 bases shorter and J is 0 bases shorter, with 5 bases between their ends. The source material was peripheral blood. The chain joins TRBV27 to TRBJ1-6, with no reliable assignment of the D segment. The TCR originated in a woman aged 18-29 years who had recovered from COVID-19. In nucleotides, the sequence is TGTGCCAGCAGTCCGAGCTCCTATAATTCACCCCTCCACTTT. Translation gives CASSPSSYNSPLHF.